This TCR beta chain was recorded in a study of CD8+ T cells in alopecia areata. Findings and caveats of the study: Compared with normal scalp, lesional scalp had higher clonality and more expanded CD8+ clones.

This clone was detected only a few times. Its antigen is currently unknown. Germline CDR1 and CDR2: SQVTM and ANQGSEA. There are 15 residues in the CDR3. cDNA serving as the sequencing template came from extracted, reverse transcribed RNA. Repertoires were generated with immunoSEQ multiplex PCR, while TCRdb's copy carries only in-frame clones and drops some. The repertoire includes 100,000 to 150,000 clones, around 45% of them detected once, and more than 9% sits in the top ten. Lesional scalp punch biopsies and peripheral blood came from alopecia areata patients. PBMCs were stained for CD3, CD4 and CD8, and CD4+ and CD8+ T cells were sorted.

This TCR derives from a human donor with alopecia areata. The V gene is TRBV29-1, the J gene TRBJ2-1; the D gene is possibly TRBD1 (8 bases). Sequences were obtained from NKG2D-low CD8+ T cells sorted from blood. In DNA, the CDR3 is TGCACCCACGGCGGGGTACAGGGGGGGTACAATGAGCAGTTCTTC. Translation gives CTHGGVQGGYNEQFF.